A single sample gave rise to the 26 T cell receptor beta chains below, sequenced in a study of T cell changes during pregnancy in multiple sclerosis. Assay used: immunoSEQ multiplex PCR; TCRdb lists only in-frame clones, some missing. Of around 51,000 clones in the sample, 93% were seen once. The sample consisted of peripheral blood, taken in the second trimester of pregnancy. Receptors originate from a female donor with multiple sclerosis, enrolled in a pregnancy study.

This clone was seen a few times. This sequence joins TRBV19 and TRBJ2-2; D gene ambiguous. The germline gives CDR1 LNHDA, CDR2 SQIVND (reference sequence). With 10 bases removed from V and 6 bases from J, the gap between germline ends came to 9 bases. The CDR3 is 11 residues long. The CDR3 reads CATSYAGELFF. DNA of the CDR3: TGTGCCACCTCCTATGCCGGGGAGCTGTTTTTT.

V and J are TRBV28 and TRBJ1-2, with TRBD1 matching 8 bases. The CDR3 runs to 14 residues. CDR1 and CDR2 (germline): MDHEN, SYDVKM. V lost 6 bases to trimming and J lost 3 bases; unmatched junction nucleotides: 6. CDR3 bases: TGTGCCAGCAGCCCCCAGGGGGCGGACTATGGCTACACCTTC. It is translated as CASSPQGADYGYTF.

DNA of the CDR3: TGTGCCATCATACGGGGGGGACTAGCGGGTCACAATGAGCAGTTCTTC. It yields the protein CAIIRGGLAGHNEQFF. J is TRBJ2-1 and V is TRBV10-3; 12 bases map to TRBD2. The CDR3 spans 16 residues. V was clipped by 7 bases and J by 5 bases; unmatched bases: 9. Germline values: CDR1 ENHRY, CDR2 SYGVKD.

This clone was recorded only once. This chain links TRBV28 with TRBJ1-2; TRBD1 matches at 10 bases. The CDR3 runs 14 residues. CDR1 and CDR2 (germline): MDHEN, SYDVKM. The trim removed 5 bases at V and 8 bases at J, leaving 8 bases unmatched. For the CDR3, the DNA is TGTGCCAGCAGTCCTTGGGACAGGGGTTACGGCTACACCTTC. Protein: CASSPWDRGYGYTF.

This CDR3 reads CASSFPSGRLNEQFF. In DNA, the CDR3 is TGTGCCAGCAGTTTCCCTAGCGGGAGGTTGAATGAGCAGTTCTTC. The chain carries TRBV28 and TRBJ2-1; 11 bases map to TRBD2. The V gene end was trimmed by 3 bases and the J gene end by 7 bases; junction bases not matched to a gene: 5. There are 15 residues in the CDR3. Germline-derived CDR1 and CDR2 are MDHEN and SYDVKM.

The J gene is TRBJ2-5, the V gene TRBV9, with 7 bases that match TRBD2. The CDR3 is made up of 16 amino acids. Germline V gives CDR1 SGDLS, CDR2 YYNGEE. V lost 2 bases, J lost 4 bases, and 11 bases stayed unmatched. The CDR3 sequence: CASSVGGSGVGETQYF. For the CDR3, the DNA is TGTGCCAGCAGCGTGGGGGGGAGTGGTGTAGGAGAGACCCAGTACTTC.

The gene calls are TRBV15 and TRBJ1-4; D might be TRBD1 (5 bases). Germline V gene lookup returns CDR1 LNHNV and CDR2 YYDKDF (reference sequence). The ends were cut back, 5 bases at V and 10 bases at J, with 14 bases in the middle. The CDR3 has 13 residues. This chain's CDR3 is CATSGRQLAKLFF. CDR3 nucleotide sequence: TGTGCCACCAGCGGCCGACAGTTAGCAAAACTGTTTTTT.

J is TRBJ1-1 and V is TRBV29-1; D remains ambiguous. This CDR3 spans 15 amino acids. Trimming removed 0 bases from V and 3 bases from J, with 14 bases in between. The V gene's germline CDR1 is SQVTM and CDR2 ANQGSEA. The DNA of the CDR3 is TGCAGCGTTGAAGATTATCGGGGTCCCGACACTGAAGCTTTCTTT. Protein: CSVEDYRGPDTEAFF.

The V gene is TRBV5-6, the J gene TRBJ1-1; no clear D gene. Germline V gene data show CDR1 as SGHDT and CDR2 as YYEEEE. The ends were cut back, 3 bases at V and 4 bases at J, with 10 bases in the middle. The length of the CDR3 is 13 residues. The CDR3 region has the DNA TGTGCCAGCAGCTGGGCCCCTACCACTGAAGCTTTCTTT. It encodes CASSWAPTTEAFF.

In nucleotides, the CDR3 is TGTGCCAGCATCTGGGACAGAAACTACGAGCAGTACTTC. This gives the protein CASIWDRNYEQYF. This chain joins TRBV7-9 and TRBJ2-7, with 7 bases identical to TRBD1. Looked up from germline, CDR1 is SEHNR and CDR2 is FQNEAQ (reference sequence). V was clipped by 7 bases and J by 3 bases; unmatched bases: 6. The CDR3 contains 13 residues.

The rearrangement joins TRBV4-3 to TRBJ1-2; 9 bases map to TRBD1. The CDR3 totals 14 residues. Trimming removed 4 bases from V and 5 bases from J; junction bases left unmatched: 5. CDR1 is LGHNA, CDR2 YSLEER, per germline. Written as DNA, the CDR3 is TGCGCCAGCAGCCTACAGGGGGCGAAGTATGGCTACACCTTC. Protein product: CASSLQGAKYGYTF.

This chain links TRBV9 with TRBJ2-2, with a tentative D call TRBD1 (5 bases). The CDR3 covers 14 residues. The V gene's germline CDR1 is SGDLS and CDR2 YYNGEE. The ends were cut back, 3 bases at V and 1 base at J, with 7 bases in the middle. The CDR3 sequence: CASSAGQNTGELFF. In DNA, the CDR3 is TGTGCCAGCAGCGCCGGACAGAACACCGGGGAGCTGTTTTTT. Supplemented by reference TRBV9 and TRBJ2-2, the full variable domain reads DSGVTQTPKHLITATGQRVTLRCSPRSGDLSVYWYQQSLDQGLQFLIQYYNGEERAKGNILERFSAQQFPDLHSELNLSSLELGDSALYFCASSAGQNTGELFFGEGSRLTVL.

The rearrangement links TRBV7-9 to TRBJ1-1; D remains ambiguous. Germline CDR1 and CDR2: SEHNR and FQNEAQ (reference sequence). V lost 3 bases, J lost 5 bases, and 7 bases lay in between. The CDR3 totals 12 residues. CDR3: CASSLGRTEAFF. In DNA, the CDR3 is TGTGCCAGCAGCTTGGGCAGAACTGAAGCTTTCTTT.

This sequence joins TRBV7-9 and TRBJ1-1; no clear D gene. Germline CDR1 SEHNR, CDR2 FQNEAQ (reference sequence). Between the trimmed V and J ends, which lost 1 base and 0 bases, there was a span of 15 bases. This CDR3 is 17 amino acids long. The CDR3: CASSLVRFREVNTEAFF. The DNA for the CDR3 is TGTGCCAGCAGCTTAGTTCGATTCCGGGAAGTGAACACTGAAGCTTTCTTT.

The V and J genes are TRBV19 and TRBJ2-1; 13 nucleotides line up with TRBD2. Germline CDR1 is LNHDA and CDR2 is SQIVND (reference sequence). The length of the CDR3 is 15 residues. The V gene end was trimmed by 3 bases and the J gene end by 6 bases; junction bases not matched to a gene: 2. CDR3 DNA sequence: TGTGCCAGTAGTATGCGACTAGCGGGAGGCAATGAGCAGTTCTTC. Translating it yields CASSMRLAGGNEQFF.

The J gene is TRBJ2-7, the V gene TRBV7-9, with a weak D call TRBD1 (6 bases). The V gene's germline CDR1 is SEHNR and CDR2 FQNEAQ (reference sequence). The CDR3 has 14 amino acids. V lost 5 bases and J lost 2, with 13 bases in between. Written as DNA, the CDR3 is TGTGCCAGCAGCAGCCGGGACAAGGCCTACGAGCAGTACTTC. Its protein product is CASSSRDKAYEQYF.

The rearrangement joins TRBV7-9 to TRBJ2-2, with a weak D call TRBD2 (6 bases). Germline lookup yields CDR1 SEHNR and CDR2 FQNEAQ (reference sequence). The ends were cut back, 3 bases at V and 1 base at J, with 12 bases in the middle. The CDR3 spans 16 residues. CDR3 residues: CASSFRDFLNTGELFF. The CDR3 DNA follows: TGTGCCAGCAGCTTCCGGGACTTCCTGAACACCGGGGAGCTGTTTTTT.

The genes are TRBV14 and TRBJ2-1; 8 nucleotides align to TRBD2. Trimming removed 0 bases from V and 0 bases from J; junction bases left unmatched: 10. Germline CDR1 reads SGHDN; CDR2 reads FVKESK. This CDR3 comprises 19 residues. CDR3 in DNA: TGTGCCAGCAGCCAAGATTGGTCGGAGCGGGAGAGCTCCTACAATGAGCAGTTCTTC. It encodes CASSQDWSERESSYNEQFF.

DNA of the CDR3: TGTGCCACCAGCAGAGATTGGGGGACAGGGCTTCAGCCCCAGCATTTT. The encoded protein is CATSRDWGTGLQPQHF. The chain uses TRBV15 and TRBJ1-5, with 9 bases aligning to TRBD1. This CDR3 spans 16 amino acids. V lost 0 bases and J lost 6; bases outside the gene matches: 6. From germline, CDR1 is LNHNV and CDR2 YYDKDF (reference sequence).

This rearrangement joins TRBV28 to TRBJ2-5; possible D gene TRBD1, 6 bases. The germline gives CDR1 MDHEN, CDR2 SYDVKM. This CDR3 spans 14 amino acids. V was pared by 4 bases and J by 7 bases, with 16 bases between. Here the CDR3 DNA reads TGTGCCAGCAGTTATACAGGGATCGGAGGGACCCAGTACTTC. Amino acids: CASSYTGIGGTQYF.

V is TRBV19 and J is TRBJ2-3; 9 bases are a match to TRBD1. V was clipped by 1 base and J by 1 base; unmatched bases: 3. Germline-derived CDR1 and CDR2 are LNHDA and SQIVND (reference sequence). The CDR3 loop spans 16 amino acids. This CDR3 reads CASSIGWTGGTDTQYF. Here the CDR3 DNA reads TGTGCCAGTAGTATAGGCTGGACAGGGGGCACAGATACGCAGTATTTT.

The sample holds a few counts of this clone. J is TRBJ2-2 and V is TRBV7-9; D not certain. This CDR3 contains 17 residues. The germline gives CDR1 SEHNR, CDR2 FQNEAQ (reference sequence). V gave up 5 bases and J gave up 0 bases, with 16 bases separating them. CDR3 in DNA: TGTGCCAGCAGCCCCTCCCGGAGAAGTACGAACACCGGGGAGCTGTTTTTT. Translating gives CASSPSRRSTNTGELFF.

The chain is built from TRBV20-1 and TRBJ2-3; D not certain. Trimming stripped 6 bases from V and 6 bases from J, with 4 bases between. Looked up from germline, CDR1 is DFQATT and CDR2 is SNEGSKA (reference sequence). The CDR3 consists of 9 residues. CDR3 bases: TGCAGTGCCGGGGATACGCAGTATTTT. Amino acids: CSAGDTQYF.

V usage is TRBV4-3 and J usage is TRBJ2-2; 7 nucleotides agree with TRBD1. J lost 4 bases, V lost 4 bases, and 12 bases had no gene match. This CDR3 region has 17 residues. Germline V gives CDR1 LGHNA, CDR2 YSLEER. The CDR3 DNA reads as TGCGCCAGCAGCCCCATACTGAGGGGGCATGGCACCGGGGAGCTGTTTTTT. Protein sequence: CASSPILRGHGTGELFF.

The chain employs TRBV19 and TRBJ2-3; 8 bases line up with TRBD2. Per the germline V gene, CDR1 is LNHDA and CDR2 is SQIVND (reference sequence). Germline trimming cut 4 bases from V and 2 bases from J; bases unmatched to any gene: 20. The CDR3 sequence is 20 residues long. The CDR3 DNA sequence: TGTGCCAGTAGTACCCACCATAGCGGGACTGGCCTAGGAGTCACAGATACGCAGTATTTT. Translating gives CASSTHHSGTGLGVTDTQYF.

J is TRBJ2-7 and V is TRBV5-1, with D possibly TRBD2 on 6 matching bases. V shed 2 bases and J shed 2 bases, with 14 bases lying between them. Germline CDR1 is SGHRS and CDR2 is YFSETQ. The CDR3 totals 15 residues. In DNA, the CDR3 is TGCGCCAGCAGCTTCGCCGGGACTTCGCCCTACGAGCAGTACTTC. The encoded protein is CASSFAGTSPYEQYF.